Listed below are T cell receptor beta chains from one sample, sequenced in a study of blood T cells in healthy people across ages. TCRdb redid the calling of the 5' RACE reads with MiXCR, one entry per CDR3 protein. The sample lists approximately 600,000 distinct CDR3 sequences, roughly 58% occurring once. The sequenced material came from blood. The receptors were sampled from a man aged 55 to 70 in good health. Each CDR3 is given without its conserved first and last residue. The D gene is left open where the match is weak. Where a row states a size, it is once, few, many or the class of an expanded clone; other rows omit it.

abundance,v_gene,d_gene,j_gene,CDR3aa
-,TRBV4-1,-,TRBJ1-5,ASSQAPGQNNQPQH
-,TRBV9,-,TRBJ2-5,ASSVAEGLVETQY
few,TRBV20-1,-,TRBJ2-1,SAQPRKGSAYNEQF
-,TRBV2,-,TRBJ2-5,ASVRDREKTQY
-,TRBV3-1,-,TRBJ1-6,ASSQEVNGSPLH
once,TRBV5-1,-,TRBJ2-3,ASSLGGIGSTDTQY
-,TRBV10-3,-,TRBJ2-3,AISAGVGTDTQY
-,TRBV5-8,TRBD1,TRBJ2-4,ASSLTGQGGNIQY
-,TRBV2,-,TRBJ1-2,ASKAASNCGYT
many,TRBV6-5,-,TRBJ2-6,ASSIQGSGANVLT
-,TRBV28,TRBD1,TRBJ2-5,ASSSGTGAGETQY
-,TRBV9,-,TRBJ1-2,ASSVAARADYGYT
few,TRBV9,TRBD1,TRBJ1-2,ASNQQGAGGYT
-,TRBV6-2/TRBV6-3,-,TRBJ2-5,ASSYGGEPQETQY
-,TRBV27,-,-,ASSSNRVGEQY
-,TRBV12-3/TRBV12-4,-,TRBJ1-1,ASSSGLGNTEAF
-,TRBV29-1,-,TRBJ2-1,SVEKGGYNEQF
-,TRBV6-5,-,TRBJ1-4,ASSYAGGRWEKLF
-,TRBV5-1,-,TRBJ2-3,ASSQPSTDTQY